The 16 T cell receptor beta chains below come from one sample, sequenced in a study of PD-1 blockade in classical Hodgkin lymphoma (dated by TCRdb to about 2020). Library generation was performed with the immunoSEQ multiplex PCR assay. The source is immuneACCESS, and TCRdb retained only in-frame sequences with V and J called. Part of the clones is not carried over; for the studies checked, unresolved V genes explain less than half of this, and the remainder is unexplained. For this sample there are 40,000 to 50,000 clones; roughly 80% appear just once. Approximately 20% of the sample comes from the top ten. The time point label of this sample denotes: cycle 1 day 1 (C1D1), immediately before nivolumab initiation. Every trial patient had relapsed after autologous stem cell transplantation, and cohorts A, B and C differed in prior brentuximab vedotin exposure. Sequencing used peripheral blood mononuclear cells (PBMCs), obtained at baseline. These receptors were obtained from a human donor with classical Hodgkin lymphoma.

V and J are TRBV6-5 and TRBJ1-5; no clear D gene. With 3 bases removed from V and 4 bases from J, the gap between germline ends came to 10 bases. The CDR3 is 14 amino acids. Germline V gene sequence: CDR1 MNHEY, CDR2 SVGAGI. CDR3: CASSYYGVNQPQHF. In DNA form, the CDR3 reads TGTGCCAGCAGTTATTATGGGGTAAATCAGCCCCAGCATTTT.

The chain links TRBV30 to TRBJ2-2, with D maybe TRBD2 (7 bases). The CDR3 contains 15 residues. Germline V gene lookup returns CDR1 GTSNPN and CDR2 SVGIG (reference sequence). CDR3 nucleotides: TGTGCTTGTAGGGGGGGGGAGGGCGCCACCGGGGAGCTGTTTTTT. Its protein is CACRGGEGATGELFF.

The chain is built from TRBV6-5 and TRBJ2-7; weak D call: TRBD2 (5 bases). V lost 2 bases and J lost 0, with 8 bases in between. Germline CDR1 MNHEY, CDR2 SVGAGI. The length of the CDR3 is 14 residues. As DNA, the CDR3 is TGTGCCAGCAGTTACGCGGGCCTCTCCTACGAGCAGTACTTC. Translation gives CASSYAGLSYEQYF.

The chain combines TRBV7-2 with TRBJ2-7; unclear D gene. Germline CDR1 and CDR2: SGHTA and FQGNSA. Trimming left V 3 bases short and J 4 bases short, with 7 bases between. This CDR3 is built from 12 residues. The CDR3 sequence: CASSFLGYEQYF. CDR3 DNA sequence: TGTGCCAGCAGCTTCTTGGGTTACGAGCAGTACTTC.

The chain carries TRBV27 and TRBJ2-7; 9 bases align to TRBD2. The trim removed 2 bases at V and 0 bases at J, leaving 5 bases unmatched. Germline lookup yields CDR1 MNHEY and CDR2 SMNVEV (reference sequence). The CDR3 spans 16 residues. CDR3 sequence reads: CASSLRVSGSSYEQYF. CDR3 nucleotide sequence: TGTGCCAGCAGTTTAAGGGTTAGCGGGAGCTCCTACGAGCAGTACTTC.

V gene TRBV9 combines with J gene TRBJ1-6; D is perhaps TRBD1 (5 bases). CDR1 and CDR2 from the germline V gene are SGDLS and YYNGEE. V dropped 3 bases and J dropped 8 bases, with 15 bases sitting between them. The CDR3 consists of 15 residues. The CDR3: CASSASVGDHSPLHF. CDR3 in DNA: TGTGCCAGCAGCGCCAGCGTGGGGGACCATTCACCCCTCCACTTT. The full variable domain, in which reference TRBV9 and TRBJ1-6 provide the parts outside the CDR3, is DSGVTQTPKHLITATGQRVTLRCSPRSGDLSVYWYQQSLDQGLQFLIQYYNGEERAKGNILERFSAQQFPDLHSELNLSSLELGDSALYFCASSASVGDHSPLHFGNGTRLTVT.

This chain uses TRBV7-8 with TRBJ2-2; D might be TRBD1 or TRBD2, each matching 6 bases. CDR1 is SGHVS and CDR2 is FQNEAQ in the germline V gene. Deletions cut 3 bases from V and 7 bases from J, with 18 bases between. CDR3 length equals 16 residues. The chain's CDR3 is CASSFGGAGALGELFF. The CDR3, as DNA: TGTGCCAGCAGCTTTGGAGGGGCAGGGGCCCTCGGGGAGCTGTTTTTT.

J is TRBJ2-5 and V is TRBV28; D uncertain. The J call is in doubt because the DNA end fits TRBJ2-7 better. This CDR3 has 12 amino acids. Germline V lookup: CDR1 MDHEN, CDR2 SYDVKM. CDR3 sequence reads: CASTGRAYEQYF. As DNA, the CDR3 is TGTGCCAGCACCGGACGGGCGTACGAGCAGTACTTC.

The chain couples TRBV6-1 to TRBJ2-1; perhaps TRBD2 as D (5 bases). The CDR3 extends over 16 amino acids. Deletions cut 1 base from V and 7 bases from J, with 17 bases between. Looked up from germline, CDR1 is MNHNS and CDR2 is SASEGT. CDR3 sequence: CASSEEPASRRNEQFF. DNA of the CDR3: TGTGCCAGCAGTGAAGAGCCGGCTAGCCGTAGGAATGAGCAGTTCTTC.

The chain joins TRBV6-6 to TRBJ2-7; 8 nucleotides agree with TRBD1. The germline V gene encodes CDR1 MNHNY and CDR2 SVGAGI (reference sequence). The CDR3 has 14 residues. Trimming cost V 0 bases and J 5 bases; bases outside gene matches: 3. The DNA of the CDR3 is TGTGCCAGCAGTTACTCAGTGACAGGGGACGAGCAGTACTTC. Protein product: CASSYSVTGDEQYF.

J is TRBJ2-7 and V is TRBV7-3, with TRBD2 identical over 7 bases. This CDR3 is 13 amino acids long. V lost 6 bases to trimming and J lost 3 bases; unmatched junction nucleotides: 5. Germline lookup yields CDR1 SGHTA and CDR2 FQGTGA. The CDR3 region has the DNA TGTGCCAGCAGGAGCGGCGGGGGCTACGAGCAGTACTTC. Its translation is CASRSGGGYEQYF.

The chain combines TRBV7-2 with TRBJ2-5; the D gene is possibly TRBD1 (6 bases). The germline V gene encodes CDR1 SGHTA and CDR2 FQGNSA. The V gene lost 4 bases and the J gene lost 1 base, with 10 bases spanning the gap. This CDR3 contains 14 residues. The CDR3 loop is CASSWVGAQETQYF. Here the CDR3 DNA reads TGTGCCAGCAGCTGGGTGGGGGCCCAAGAGACCCAGTACTTC.

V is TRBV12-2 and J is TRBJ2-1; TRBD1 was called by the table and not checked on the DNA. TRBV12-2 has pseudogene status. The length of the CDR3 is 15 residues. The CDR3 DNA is TGTGCAAGTCGCAACAGGGGGTTAACTTACAATGAGCAGTTCTTC. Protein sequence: CASRNRGLTYNEQFF.

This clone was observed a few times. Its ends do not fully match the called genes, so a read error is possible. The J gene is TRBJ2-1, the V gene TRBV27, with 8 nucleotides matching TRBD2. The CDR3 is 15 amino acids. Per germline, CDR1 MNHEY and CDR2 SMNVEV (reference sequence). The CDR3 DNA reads TGTGCCAGCAGTATATCACCGGGAGGGCCTTTTGAGCAGTTCTTC. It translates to CASSISPGGPFEQFF.

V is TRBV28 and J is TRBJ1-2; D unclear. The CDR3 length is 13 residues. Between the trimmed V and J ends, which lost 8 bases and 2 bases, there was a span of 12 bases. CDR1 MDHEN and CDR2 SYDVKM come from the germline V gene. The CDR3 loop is CASRHGVNYGYTF. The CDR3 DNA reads TGTGCCAGCCGACACGGTGTAAACTATGGCTACACCTTC.

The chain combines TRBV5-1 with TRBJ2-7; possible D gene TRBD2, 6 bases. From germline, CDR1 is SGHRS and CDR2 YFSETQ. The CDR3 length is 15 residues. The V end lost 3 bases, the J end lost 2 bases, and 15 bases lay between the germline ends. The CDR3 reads CASSSVPGSAYEQYF. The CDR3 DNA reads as TGCGCCAGCAGCTCCGTACCCGGGAGCGCCTACGAGCAGTACTTC.